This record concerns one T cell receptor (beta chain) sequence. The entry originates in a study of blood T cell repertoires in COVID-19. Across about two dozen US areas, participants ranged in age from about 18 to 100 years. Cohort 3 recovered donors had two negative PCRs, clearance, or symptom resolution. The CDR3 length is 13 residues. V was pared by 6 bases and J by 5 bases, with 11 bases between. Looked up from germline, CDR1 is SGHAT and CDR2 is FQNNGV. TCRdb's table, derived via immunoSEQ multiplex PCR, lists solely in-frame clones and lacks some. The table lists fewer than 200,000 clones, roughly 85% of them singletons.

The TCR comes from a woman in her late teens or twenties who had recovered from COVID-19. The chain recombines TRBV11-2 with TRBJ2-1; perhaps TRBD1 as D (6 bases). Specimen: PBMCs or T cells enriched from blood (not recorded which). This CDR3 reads CASRLTGNNEQFF. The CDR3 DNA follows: TGTGCCAGCAGACTCACAGGGAACAATGAGCAGTTCTTC.